This TCR beta chain originates from a study of T cell changes during pregnancy in multiple sclerosis. V trimming: 6 bases; J trimming: 8 bases; junction bases outside the gene matches: 7. Germline V CDR1 and CDR2: KGHSH, LQKENI. This CDR3 contains 13 residues. Generated by immunoSEQ multiplex PCR, the TCRdb table keeps only in-frame clones and is missing some. The sample shows around 130,000 clones, less than 97% of them seen only once. This receptor was obtained from a female donor with multiple sclerosis, enrolled in a pregnancy study. The chain joins TRBV18 to TRBJ2-1; 7 bases are shared with TRBD2. The starting material was peripheral blood, obtained after pregnancy. The CDR3 region is CASSWGGADEQFF. The CDR3 coding sequence is TGTGCCAGCTCGTGGGGGGGAGCGGATGAGCAGTTCTTC. The whole variable domain, filled in from reference TRBV18 and TRBJ2-1, reads NAGVMQNPRHLVRRRGQEARLRCSPMKGHSHVYWYRQLPEEGLKFMVYLQKENIIDESGMPKERFSAEFPKEGPSILRIQQVVRGDSAAYFCASSWGGADEQFFGPGTRLTVL.